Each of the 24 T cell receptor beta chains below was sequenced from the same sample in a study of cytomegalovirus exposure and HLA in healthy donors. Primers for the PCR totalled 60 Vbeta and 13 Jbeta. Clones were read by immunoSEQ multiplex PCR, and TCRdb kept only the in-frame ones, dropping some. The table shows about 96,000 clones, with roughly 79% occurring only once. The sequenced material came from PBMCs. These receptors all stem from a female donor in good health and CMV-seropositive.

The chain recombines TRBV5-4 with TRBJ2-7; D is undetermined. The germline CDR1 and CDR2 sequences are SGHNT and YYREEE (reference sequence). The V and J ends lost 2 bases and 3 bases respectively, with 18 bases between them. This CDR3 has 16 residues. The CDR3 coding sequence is TGTGCCAGCAGCTTTTATCCCGGGTTTGTGGTCTACGAGCAGTACTTC. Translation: CASSFYPGFVVYEQYF.

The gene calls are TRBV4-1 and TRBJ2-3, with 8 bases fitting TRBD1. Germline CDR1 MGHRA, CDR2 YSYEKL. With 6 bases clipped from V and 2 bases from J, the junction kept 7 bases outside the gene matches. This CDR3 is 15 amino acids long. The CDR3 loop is CASSTTGGNTDTQYF. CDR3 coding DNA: TGCGCCAGCAGTACAACAGGGGGTAACACAGATACGCAGTATTTT.

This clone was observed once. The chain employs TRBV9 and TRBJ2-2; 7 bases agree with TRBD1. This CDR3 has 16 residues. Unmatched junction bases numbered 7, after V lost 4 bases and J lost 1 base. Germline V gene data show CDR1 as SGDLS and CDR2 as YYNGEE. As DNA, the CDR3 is TGTGCCAGCAGCCCGAGGGGGCGCGGGAACACCGGGGAGCTGTTTTTT. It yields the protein CASSPRGRGNTGELFF.

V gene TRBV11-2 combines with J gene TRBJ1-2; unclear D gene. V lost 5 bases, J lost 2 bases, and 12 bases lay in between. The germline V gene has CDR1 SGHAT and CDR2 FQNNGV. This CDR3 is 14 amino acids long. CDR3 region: CASSPTDKNYGYTF. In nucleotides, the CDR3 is TGTGCCAGCAGCCCTACAGACAAGAACTATGGCTACACCTTC.

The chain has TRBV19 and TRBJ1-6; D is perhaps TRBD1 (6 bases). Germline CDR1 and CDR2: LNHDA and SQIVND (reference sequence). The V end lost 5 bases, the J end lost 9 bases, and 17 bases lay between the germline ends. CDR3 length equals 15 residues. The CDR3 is CASSRAPGVGSPLHF. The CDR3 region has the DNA TGTGCCAGTAGTCGCGCGCCAGGGGTTGGTTCACCCCTCCACTTT.

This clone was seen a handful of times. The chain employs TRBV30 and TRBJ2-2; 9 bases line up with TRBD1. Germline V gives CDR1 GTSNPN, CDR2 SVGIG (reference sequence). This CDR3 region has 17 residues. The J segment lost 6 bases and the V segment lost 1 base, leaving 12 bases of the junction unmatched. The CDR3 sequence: CAWSADRGVRRAGELFF. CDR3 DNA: TGTGCCTGGAGTGCCGACAGGGGGGTGCGTAGGGCCGGGGAGCTGTTTTTT.

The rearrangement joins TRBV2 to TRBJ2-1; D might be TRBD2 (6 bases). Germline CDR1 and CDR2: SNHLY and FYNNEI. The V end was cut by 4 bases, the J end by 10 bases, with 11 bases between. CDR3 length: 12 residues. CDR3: CASSVEGSEQFF. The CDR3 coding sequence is TGTGCCAGCAGTGTGGAGGGGTCCGAGCAGTTCTTC.

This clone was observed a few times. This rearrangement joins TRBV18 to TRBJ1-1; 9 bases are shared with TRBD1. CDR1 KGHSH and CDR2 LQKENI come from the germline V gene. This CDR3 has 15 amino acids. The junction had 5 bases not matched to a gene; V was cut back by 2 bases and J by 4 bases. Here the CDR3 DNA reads TGTGCCAGCTCACCAGTGACAGGGGGAAGCACTGAAGCTTTCTTT. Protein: CASSPVTGGSTEAFF.

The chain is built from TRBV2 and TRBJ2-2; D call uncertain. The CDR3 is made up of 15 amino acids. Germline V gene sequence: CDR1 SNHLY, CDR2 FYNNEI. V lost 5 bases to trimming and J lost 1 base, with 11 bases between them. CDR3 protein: CASSSVARNTGELFF. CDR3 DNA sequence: TGTGCCAGCAGTTCCGTCGCGCGGAACACCGGGGAGCTGTTTTTT.

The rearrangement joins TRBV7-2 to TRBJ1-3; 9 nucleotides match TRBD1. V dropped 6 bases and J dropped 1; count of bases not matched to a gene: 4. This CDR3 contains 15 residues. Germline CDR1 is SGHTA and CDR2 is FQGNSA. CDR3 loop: CASSRDRGSGNTIYF. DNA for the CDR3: TGTGCCAGCAGTAGAGACAGGGGGTCTGGAAACACCATATATTTT.

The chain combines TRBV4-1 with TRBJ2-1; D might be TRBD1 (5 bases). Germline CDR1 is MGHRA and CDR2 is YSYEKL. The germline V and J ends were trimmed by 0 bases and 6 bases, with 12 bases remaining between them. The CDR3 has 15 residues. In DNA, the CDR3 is TGCGCCAGCAGCCAAGATCAGGGCCCCAGCAATGAGCAGTTCTTC. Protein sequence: CASSQDQGPSNEQFF.

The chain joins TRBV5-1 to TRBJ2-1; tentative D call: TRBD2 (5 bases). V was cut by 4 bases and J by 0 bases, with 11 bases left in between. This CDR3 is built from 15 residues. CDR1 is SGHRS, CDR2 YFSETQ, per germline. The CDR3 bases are TGCGCCAGCAGCCCGGACTCGAGCTCCTACAATGAGCAGTTCTTC. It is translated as CASSPDSSSYNEQFF.

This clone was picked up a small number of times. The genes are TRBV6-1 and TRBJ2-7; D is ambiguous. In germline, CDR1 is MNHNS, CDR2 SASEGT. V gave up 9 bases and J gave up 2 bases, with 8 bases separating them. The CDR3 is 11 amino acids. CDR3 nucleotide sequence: TGTGCCAGTGAAAGAGCCTACGAGCAGTACTTC. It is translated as CASERAYEQYF.

The CDR3 DNA is TGTGCCAGCAGGTCCACGGTCTTCTATGGCTACACCTTC. The encoded protein is CASRSTVFYGYTF. The gene calls are TRBV5-6 and TRBJ1-2; D remains unclear. The CDR3 contains 13 residues. V dropped 5 bases and J dropped 4 bases, with 12 bases sitting between them. Germline CDR1 and CDR2: SGHDT and YYEEEE.

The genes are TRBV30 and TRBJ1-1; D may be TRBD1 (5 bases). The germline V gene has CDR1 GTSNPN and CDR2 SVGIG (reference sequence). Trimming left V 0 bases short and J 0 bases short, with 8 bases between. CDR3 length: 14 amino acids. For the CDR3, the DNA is TGTGCCTGGAGTGTACCAGGGTTGAACACTGAAGCTTTCTTT. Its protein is CAWSVPGLNTEAFF.

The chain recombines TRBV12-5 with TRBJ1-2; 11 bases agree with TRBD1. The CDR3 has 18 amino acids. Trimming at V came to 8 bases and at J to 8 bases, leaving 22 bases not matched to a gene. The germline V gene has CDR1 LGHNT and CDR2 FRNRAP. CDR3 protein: CASSRAPSTDRGHIGYTF. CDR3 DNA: TGTGCTAGTAGCCGGGCCCCATCGACGGACAGGGGGCATATAGGCTACACCTTC.

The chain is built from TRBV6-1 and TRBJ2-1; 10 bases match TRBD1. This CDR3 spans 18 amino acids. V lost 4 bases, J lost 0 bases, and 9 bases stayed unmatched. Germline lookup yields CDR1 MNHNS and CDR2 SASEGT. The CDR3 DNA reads TGTGCCAGCAGTGCGGGACAGGGGATTACGAGCTCCTACAATGAGCAGTTCTTC. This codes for CASSAGQGITSSYNEQFF.

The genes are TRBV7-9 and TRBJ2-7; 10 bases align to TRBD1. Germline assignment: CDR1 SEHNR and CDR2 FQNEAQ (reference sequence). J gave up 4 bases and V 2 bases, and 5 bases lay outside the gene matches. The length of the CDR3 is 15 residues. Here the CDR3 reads CASSLFGDRGYEQYF. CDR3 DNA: TGTGCCAGCAGCTTATTTGGGGACAGGGGATACGAGCAGTACTTC.

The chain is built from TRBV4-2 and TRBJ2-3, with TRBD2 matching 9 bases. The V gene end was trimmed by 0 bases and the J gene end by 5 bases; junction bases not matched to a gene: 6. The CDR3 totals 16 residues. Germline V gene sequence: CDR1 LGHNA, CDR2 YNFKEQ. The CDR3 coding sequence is TGTGCCAGCAGCCAAGAGGGACTAGCTAAGGGAGATACGCAGTATTTT. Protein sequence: CASSQEGLAKGDTQYF.

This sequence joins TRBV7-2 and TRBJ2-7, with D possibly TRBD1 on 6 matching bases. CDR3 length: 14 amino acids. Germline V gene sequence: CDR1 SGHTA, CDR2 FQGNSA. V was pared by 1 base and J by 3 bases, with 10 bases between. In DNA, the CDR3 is TGTGCCAGCAGCTTAGGAGGGGGATTCTACGAGCAGTACTTC. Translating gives CASSLGGGFYEQYF.

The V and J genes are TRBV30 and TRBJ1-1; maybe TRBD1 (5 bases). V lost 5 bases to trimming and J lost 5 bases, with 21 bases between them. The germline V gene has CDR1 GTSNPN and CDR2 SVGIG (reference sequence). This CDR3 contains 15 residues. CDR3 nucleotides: TGTGCCTGGGCCAAGGGTCAGGGCCCGGGTACTGAAGCTTTCTTT. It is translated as CAWAKGQGPGTEAFF.

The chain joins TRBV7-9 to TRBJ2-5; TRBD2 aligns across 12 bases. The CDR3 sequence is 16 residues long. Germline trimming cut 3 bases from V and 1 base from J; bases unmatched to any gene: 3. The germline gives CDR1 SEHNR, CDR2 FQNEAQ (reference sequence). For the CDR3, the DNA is TGTGCCAGCAGCTTTGGACTAGCGGGATCCCAAGAGACCCAGTACTTC. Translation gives CASSFGLAGSQETQYF.

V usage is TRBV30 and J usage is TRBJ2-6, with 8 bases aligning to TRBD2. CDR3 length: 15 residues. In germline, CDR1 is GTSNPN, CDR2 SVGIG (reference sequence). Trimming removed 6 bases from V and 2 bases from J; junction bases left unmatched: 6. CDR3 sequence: CACFSGGAGANVLTF. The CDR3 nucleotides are TGTGCCTGTTTCTCGGGGGGGGCTGGGGCCAACGTCCTGACTTTC.

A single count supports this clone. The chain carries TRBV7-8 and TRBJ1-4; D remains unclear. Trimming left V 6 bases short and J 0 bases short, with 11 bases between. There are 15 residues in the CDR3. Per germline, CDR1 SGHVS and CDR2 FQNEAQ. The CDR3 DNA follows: TGTGCCAGCAGATCCACCGGGGCAACTAATGAAAAACTGTTTTTT. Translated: CASRSTGATNEKLFF. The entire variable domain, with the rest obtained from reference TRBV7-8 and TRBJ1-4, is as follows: GAGVSQSPRYKVAKRGQDVALRCDPISGHVSLFWYQQALGQGPEFLTYFQNEAQLDKSGLPSDRFFAERPEGSVSTLKIQRTQQEDSAVYLCASRSTGATNEKLFFGSGTQLSVL.